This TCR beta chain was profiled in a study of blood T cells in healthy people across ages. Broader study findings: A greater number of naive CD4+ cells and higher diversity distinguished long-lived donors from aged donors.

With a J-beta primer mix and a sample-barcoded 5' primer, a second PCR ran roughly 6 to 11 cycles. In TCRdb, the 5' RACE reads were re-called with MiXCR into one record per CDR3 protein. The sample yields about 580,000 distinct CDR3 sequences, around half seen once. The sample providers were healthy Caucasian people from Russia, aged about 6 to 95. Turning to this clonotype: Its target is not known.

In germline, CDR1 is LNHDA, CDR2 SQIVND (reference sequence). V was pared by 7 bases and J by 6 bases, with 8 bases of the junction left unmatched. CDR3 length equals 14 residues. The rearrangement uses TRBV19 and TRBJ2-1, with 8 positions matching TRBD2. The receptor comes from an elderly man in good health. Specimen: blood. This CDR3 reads CASTLAGGLNEQFF. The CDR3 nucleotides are TGTGCCAGTACGCTCGCGGGGGGTCTCAATGAGCAGTTCTTC.